A single sample gave rise to the 10 T cell receptor beta chains below, sequenced in a study of blood T cell repertoires in COVID-19. Generated by immunoSEQ multiplex PCR, the TCRdb table keeps only in-frame clones and is missing some. The sample consists of around 160,000 clones, 85% to 90% of them appearing once. Sequenced material: peripheral blood. The receptors shown here come from a young man with COVID-19, enrolled during active disease.

The chain carries TRBV13 and TRBJ2-7; a possible D gene is TRBD2 (6 bases). V was clipped by 5 bases and J by 3 bases, with 20 bases between them. Per germline, CDR1 PRHDT and CDR2 FYEKMQ (reference sequence). The CDR3 is 16 amino acids. CDR3 loop: CASSPRMVADDYEQYF. As DNA, the CDR3 is TGTGCCAGCAGCCCCCGAATGGTAGCGGATGACTACGAGCAGTACTTC. Variable domain in full (rest from reference TRBV13 and TRBJ2-7): AAGVIQSPRHLIKEKRETATLKCYPIPRHDTVYWYQQGPGQDPQFLISFYEKMQSDKGSIPDRFSAQQFSDYHSELNMSSLELGDSALYFCASSPRMVADDYEQYFGPGTRLTVT.

V usage is TRBV28 and J usage is TRBJ1-2; 10 nucleotides match TRBD1. V shed 1 base, J shed 5 bases, and the junction held 13 bases outside the gene matches. CDR3 length: 18 residues. Germline assignment: CDR1 MDHEN and CDR2 SYDVKM. The CDR3 here is CASSLSGARQGARYGYTF. CDR3 DNA: TGTGCCAGCAGTTTATCGGGGGCCCGACAGGGGGCAAGGTATGGCTACACCTTC.

The V and J genes are TRBV15 and TRBJ2-7; 12 bases map to TRBD2. Germline CDR1 reads LNHNV; CDR2 reads YYDKDF (reference sequence). V was pared by 5 bases and J by 6 bases, with 8 bases of the junction left unmatched. The CDR3 consists of 15 residues. The DNA of the CDR3 is TGTGCCACCAGCCCGCGGACTAGCGGGATGCCCGAGCAGTACTTC. This translates into CATSPRTSGMPEQYF.

The rearrangement joins TRBV19 to TRBJ1-3; D possibly corresponds to TRBD1 (5 bases). In germline, CDR1 is LNHDA, CDR2 SQIVND (reference sequence). Deletions cut 5 bases from V and 5 bases from J, with 10 bases between. The CDR3 contains 13 residues. This CDR3 reads CASSGRQRNTIYF. The CDR3 nucleotides read TGTGCCAGTAGTGGCCGACAGAGAAACACCATATATTTT.

This chain uses TRBV18 with TRBJ1-6; 8 bases are a match to TRBD1. Trimming took 4 bases from V and 2 from J; bases not matched to a gene: 7. CDR1 is KGHSH and CDR2 is LQKENI in the germline V gene. This CDR3 is 17 amino acids long. The CDR3 region is CASSLRTGRTYNSPLHF. CDR3 nucleotides: TGTGCCAGCTCACTGCGGACAGGGCGCACCTATAATTCACCCCTCCACTTT.

The chain recombines TRBV7-9 with TRBJ2-1; 11 nucleotides line up with TRBD2. The CDR3 loop spans 15 amino acids. With V trimmed by 5 bases and J by 10 bases, 10 bases remained unmatched. From germline, CDR1 is SEHNR and CDR2 FQNEAQ (reference sequence). The DNA of the CDR3 is TGTGCCAGCAGCCCGCATAGCGGGAGGGCGGGGGAGCAGTTCTTC. As protein: CASSPHSGRAGEQFF.

V and J are TRBV3-1 (or the pseudogene TRBV3-2) and TRBJ2-3; 10 bases are a match to TRBD2. The CDR3 spans 16 residues. CDR1 is LGHDT and CDR2 is YNNKEL in the germline V gene (reference sequence). Germline trimming cut 4 bases from V and 6 bases from J; bases unmatched to any gene: 10. As DNA, the CDR3 is TGTGCCAGCAGCCCGACCCGGACTAGCGGCTCCGATACGCAGTATTTT. Amino acid sequence: CASSPTRTSGSDTQYF.

The V and J genes are TRBV27 and TRBJ1-2; D call uncertain. The V gene lost 8 bases and the J gene lost 1 base, with 11 bases spanning the gap. This CDR3 is 13 amino acids long. The germline V gene has CDR1 MNHEY and CDR2 SMNVEV (reference sequence). CDR3 coding DNA: TGTGCCAGCGGACGGGATAATAACTATGGCTACACCTTC. Protein: CASGRDNNYGYTF.

The chain links TRBV7-2 to TRBJ1-2; D is perhaps TRBD1 (5 bases). CDR1 and CDR2 (germline): SGHTA, FQGNSA. The CDR3 has 15 amino acids. V was clipped by 3 bases and J by 8 bases, with 19 bases between them. DNA of the CDR3: TGTGCCAGCAGCTTGCCGGGGCTCCAGGGAGGAGGCTACACCTTC. It encodes CASSLPGLQGGGYTF.

This clone has a single count. The chain joins TRBV5-1 to TRBJ2-3, with 8 bases aligning to TRBD2. V was pared by 3 bases and J by 5 bases, with 14 bases of the junction left unmatched. The CDR3 is 17 amino acids. Per germline, CDR1 SGHRS and CDR2 YFSETQ. The CDR3 protein is CASSSNGLAGFRDTQYF. The CDR3 region has the DNA TGCGCCAGCAGCTCTAATGGGCTAGCGGGCTTCAGAGATACGCAGTATTTT.